The present T cell receptor beta chain was sequenced within a study of shared clonotypes between healthy human individuals. Looking at the study overall: CD8 memory received one plate per donor, CD8 naive two, CD4 memory three and CD4 naive three.

Researchers ran the assay at a deep level. Evenly divided among several immunoSEQ plates was the genomic DNA of each subset. Measured with immunoSEQ multiplex PCR; TCRdb has only the in-frame clones, and not every one. The table lists around 2.1 million clones, approximately 95% of them singletons. Into CD45RA+ naive and CD45RA-negative memory subsets, the CD4+ cells were split. The sequenced sample consisted of naive CD4+ T cells sorted from blood. The sample's subset: CD45RA+ positively selected. The clonotype comes from a man between 18 and 29 years old in good health.

The CDR3 loop is CAWSVQSPDSRGYTF. In nucleotides, the CDR3 is TGTGCCTGGAGTGTACAATCCCCCGATTCCCGGGGCTACACCTTC. The chain has TRBV30 and TRBJ1-2, with D uncertain. This CDR3 comprises 15 residues. V was trimmed by 0 bases and J by 8 bases, leaving 19 bases between them. The germline CDR1 and CDR2 sequences are GTSNPN and SVGIG (reference sequence). Full variable domain (outside the CDR3, taken from reference TRBV30 and TRBJ1-2): SQTIHQWPATLVQPVGSPLSLECTVEGTSNPNLYWYRQAAGRGLQLLFYSVGIGQISSEVPQNLSASRPQDRQFILSSKKLLLSDSGFYLCAWSVQSPDSRGYTFGSGTRLTVV.